The TCR beta chain under discussion was sequenced for a study of T cell responses to AZD1222 COVID-19 vaccine. Study-level points and caveats: Distributed over spike, vaccine-associated CD4 TCRs predominated at 160-218 and 743-854. When two AZD1222 doses had been given, Spike-specific TCR breadth and depth rose.

This CDR3 region has 13 residues. CDR1 and CDR2 (germline): MDHEN, SYDVKM. V was pared by 7 bases and J by 7 bases, with 16 bases between. As for this clone: What it recognizes is unknown.

Timing groups of about 4 and about 12 weeks for second doses were pooled. Libraries were prepared by immunoSEQ multiplex PCR; TCRdb keeps only in-frame clonotypes and omits some of them. Counted here are under 140,000 clones, around nine tenths occurring once; the ten biggest clones make up roughly 15%. Sample: peripheral blood, taken 28 days after the second AZD1222 dose. This chain links TRBV28 with TRBJ1-1, with a tentative D call TRBD1 (6 bases). The sequence came from an adult who received the AZD1222 COVID-19 vaccine. The CDR3 sequence is CASNEQGSGEAFF. DNA for the CDR3: TGTGCCAGCAATGAACAGGGATCTGGTGAAGCTTTCTTT. The whole variable domain, remainder taken from reference TRBV28 and TRBJ1-1, is DVKVTQSSRYLVKRTGEKVFLECVQDMDHENMFWYRQDPGLGLRLIYFSYDVKMKEKGDIPEGYSVSREKKERFSLILESASTNQTSMYLCASNEQGSGEAFFGQGTRLTVV.